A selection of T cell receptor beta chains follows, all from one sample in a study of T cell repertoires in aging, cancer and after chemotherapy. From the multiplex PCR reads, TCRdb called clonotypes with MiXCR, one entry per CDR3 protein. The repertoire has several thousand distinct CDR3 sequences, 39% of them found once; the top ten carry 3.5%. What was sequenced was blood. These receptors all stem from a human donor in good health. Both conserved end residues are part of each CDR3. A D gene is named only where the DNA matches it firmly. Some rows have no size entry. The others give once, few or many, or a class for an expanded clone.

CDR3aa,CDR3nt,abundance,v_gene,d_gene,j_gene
CASSFRAGLGEQYF,TGTGCCAGCAGCTTCCGAGCGGGACTCGGCGAGCAGTACTTC,NA,TRBV5-6,TRBD2,TRBJ2-7
CASSNIGTELAYEQYF,TGTGCCAGCAGTAACATCGGGACAGAGTTGGCCTACGAGCAGTACTTC,few,TRBV6-5,TRBD1,TRBJ2-7
CASSSQGRTNEKLFF,TGTGCCAGCAGTTCCCAGGGGAGGACTAATGAAAAACTGTTTTTT,NA,TRBV27,NA,TRBJ1-4
CASSPRLSSYNEQFF,TGTGCCAGCAGTCCTCGTCTGAGCTCCTACAATGAGCAGTTCTTC,few,TRBV12-3/TRBV12-4,NA,TRBJ2-1
CAGATGSGNTIYF,TGTGCCGGTGCGACCGGCTCTGGAAACACCATATATTTT,NA,TRBV30,NA,TRBJ1-3
CASSSEGAAYEQYF,TGTGCCAGCAGCTCAGAGGGGGCAGCCTACGAGCAGTACTTC,NA,TRBV11-3,TRBD1,TRBJ2-7
CASRITTSGFHSTDTQYF,TGTGCCAGCAGAATAACGACTAGCGGGTTCCATAGCACAGATACGCAGTATTTT,NA,TRBV28,TRBD2,TRBJ2-3
CASSLALTSTDTQYF,TGCGCCAGCAGCTTGGCCCTGACTAGCACAGATACGCAGTATTTT,NA,TRBV5-1,NA,TRBJ2-3
CASSLTGTYEQYF,TGTGCCAGCAGCTTGACAGGGACCTACGAGCAGTACTTC,NA,TRBV6-5,TRBD1,TRBJ2-7
CASSPAGTDGYEQYF,TGTGCCAGCAGCCCCGCCGGGACGGATGGTTACGAGCAGTACTTC,NA,TRBV11-3,NA,TRBJ2-7
CASSRTGGEQYF,TGTGCCAGCAGCCGGACAGGGGGCGAGCAGTACTTC,NA,TRBV6-5,TRBD1,TRBJ2-7
CASSERETGGYGYTF,TGTGCCAGCAGTGAACGGGAGACAGGAGGCTATGGCTACACCTTC,few,TRBV6-1,NA,TRBJ1-2
CAWRAPGTANYGYTF,TGTGCCTGGAGAGCCCCAGGGACAGCGAATTATGGCTACACCTTC,few,TRBV30,TRBD1,TRBJ1-2
CASSLSSAGGRSTEAFF,TGTGCCAGCAGCTTAAGCTCGGCAGGGGGCAGGAGCACTGAAGCTTTCTTT,few,TRBV11-3,TRBD1,TRBJ1-1
CASSRGQYDEQYF,TGTGCCAGCAGTAGGGGACAGTACGACGAGCAGTACTTC,NA,TRBV27,TRBD1,TRBJ2-7
CASSPGQGGTDTQYF,TGCGCCAGCAGCCCTGGACAGGGCGGCACAGATACGCAGTATTTT,NA,TRBV5-1,TRBD1,TRBJ2-3
CASTLGGGYTF,TGTGCCAGCACCCTGGGGGGGGGCTACACCTTC,few,TRBV12-3/TRBV12-4,NA,TRBJ1-2
CASSWSVQNTEAFF,TGTGCCAGCAGTTGGTCTGTACAGAACACTGAAGCTTTCTTT,NA,TRBV27,NA,TRBJ1-1
CASSPPPGRVEHGYTF,TGTGCCAGCTCACCACCTCCGGGCAGGGTTGAACATGGCTACACCTTC,NA,TRBV18,NA,TRBJ1-2
CASSLGERNEQFF,TGTGCCAGCAGCTTGGGGGAGAGGAATGAGCAGTTCTTC,NA,TRBV11-3,NA,TRBJ2-1
CASSYSGLAGGTWDEQFF,TGTGCCAGCAGTTACTCGGGACTAGCGGGAGGAACTTGGGATGAGCAGTTCTTC,few,TRBV6-5,TRBD2,TRBJ2-1
CATSRGSGAPGNEQYF,TGTGCCACCAGCAGAGGGTCAGGGGCGCCGGGGAACGAGCAGTACTTC,NA,TRBV15,NA,TRBJ2-7
CASSSQGNSPLHF,TGTGCCAGCAGTTCCCAGGGAAATTCACCCCTCCACTTT,NA,TRBV5-5,NA,TRBJ1-6
CASSPQEGGEGTEAFF,TGTGCCAGCAGCCCTCAGGAGGGAGGGGAGGGGACTGAAGCTTTCTTT,NA,TRBV13,NA,TRBJ1-1
CASSFSTDTQYF,TGTGCCAGCAGCTTTAGCACAGATACGCAGTATTTT,NA,TRBV7-6,NA,TRBJ2-3
CASRPTGTETQYF,TGTGCCAGCAGACCGACAGGGACGGAGACCCAGTACTTC,medium-sized,TRBV11-3,TRBD1,TRBJ2-5
CASISTPGQGFTEAFF,TGTGCCAGCATATCCACTCCGGGACAGGGGTTCACTGAAGCTTTCTTT,NA,TRBV27,TRBD1,TRBJ1-1
CASSYSASEPHETQYF,TGTGCCAGCAGTTACTCGGCTAGCGAACCCCATGAGACCCAGTACTTC,NA,TRBV6-5,NA,TRBJ2-5
CASSLAGGGNEQYF,TGTGCCAGCAGCTTGGCAGGAGGTGGGAACGAGCAGTACTTC,few,TRBV5-4,NA,TRBJ2-7
CASSPRATSGGETQYF,TGTGCCAGCAGCCCCCGTGCGACTAGCGGGGGGGAGACCCAGTACTTC,once,TRBV7-9,TRBD2,TRBJ2-5
CASSLIGKETQYF,TGCGCCAGCAGCTTGATCGGGAAAGAGACCCAGTACTTC,NA,TRBV5-1,NA,TRBJ2-5
CASSAPGWSMETQYF,TGTGCCAGCAGTGCCCCAGGGTGGTCAATGGAGACCCAGTACTTC,few,TRBV12-3/TRBV12-4,NA,TRBJ2-5
CSAGTGKRTEAFF,TGCAGCGCTGGGACAGGGAAGAGGACTGAAGCTTTCTTT,few,TRBV29-1,TRBD1,TRBJ1-1
CASSLDTADTEAFF,TGTGCCAGCAGTTTAGACACCGCGGACACTGAAGCTTTCTTT,NA,TRBV6-6,NA,TRBJ1-1
CASSPRRTQYF,TGTGCCAGCAGCCCCCGGCGGACCCAGTACTTC,NA,TRBV11-3,NA,TRBJ2-5
CSARDHSGANVLTF,TGCAGTGCGAGGGACCACTCTGGGGCCAACGTCCTGACTTTC,NA,TRBV20-1,NA,TRBJ2-6
CASSYSSGYNEQFF,TGTGCCAGCAGTTACTCCTCGGGGTACAATGAGCAGTTCTTC,NA,TRBV6-2/TRBV6-3,NA,TRBJ2-1
CASSLVARGSGEAFF,TGTGCCAGCAGCTTGGTAGCCAGGGGGTCGGGTGAAGCTTTCTTT,few,TRBV5-6,TRBD1,TRBJ1-1
CASSYRDRGETQYF,TGTGCCAGCAGTTACAGGGATCGTGGAGAGACCCAGTACTTC,NA,TRBV6-6,NA,TRBJ2-5
CASSPFQGSYGYTF,TGTGCCAGCAGCCCTTTTCAGGGGTCCTATGGCTACACCTTC,few,TRBV6-4,NA,TRBJ1-2
CASSTSLHLHF,TGTGCCAGCAGTACCAGTCTTCACCTCCACTTT,NA,TRBV7-9,NA,TRBJ1-6
CSARAGYNQPQHF,TGCAGTGCTAGAGCAGGATACAATCAGCCCCAGCATTTT,few,TRBV20-1,NA,TRBJ1-5
CASSPRGVTEAFF,TGTGCCAGCAGTCCCCGGGGGGTTACTGAAGCTTTCTTT,NA,TRBV6-1,NA,TRBJ1-1
CSVKNTEAFF,TGCAGCGTAAAGAACACTGAAGCTTTCTTT,medium-sized,TRBV29-1,NA,TRBJ1-1
CASRLAGGITDTQYF,TGTGCCAGCAGGTTAGCGGGGGGGATCACAGATACGCAGTATTTT,once,TRBV27,TRBD2,TRBJ2-3
CSVGPETQYF,TGCAGCGTGGGCCCGGAGACCCAGTACTTC,large,TRBV29-1,NA,TRBJ2-5
CASSPPLAGGFEQFF,TGCGCCAGCAGCCCACCGCTAGCGGGAGGCTTTGAGCAGTTCTTC,NA,TRBV13,TRBD2,TRBJ2-1
CASSTGSPPNEQFF,TGTGCCAGTAGTACTGGCAGCCCCCCCAATGAGCAGTTCTTC,few,TRBV19,NA,TRBJ2-1
CASSQMARYGELFF,TGTGCCAGCAGTCAGATGGCTAGGTACGGGGAGCTGTTTTTT,few,TRBV12-3/TRBV12-4,NA,TRBJ2-2
CATSSGGAGTGELFF,TGTGCCACCAGCAGCGGGGGGGCGGGCACCGGGGAGCTGTTTTTT,NA,TRBV15,TRBD2,TRBJ2-2
CASNLAQGSAFF,TGTGCCAGCAACTTGGCCCAGGGCTCGGCGTTCTTC,NA,TRBV5-5,NA,TRBJ2-1
CATSRGAGGAVGYTF,TGTGCCACCAGCCGCGGGGCAGGGGGCGCAGTGGGCTACACCTTC,NA,TRBV15,TRBD1,TRBJ1-2
CASSPVWTDTQYF,TGTGCCAGCAGCCCAGTCTGGACAGATACGCAGTATTTT,NA,TRBV7-2,NA,TRBJ2-3
CASSWQSNQPQHF,TGTGCCAGCAGTTGGCAGAGCAATCAGCCCCAGCATTTT,NA,TRBV12-3/TRBV12-4,NA,TRBJ1-5
CASSSTSGRLDEQFF,TGTGCCAGCAGCTCTACTAGCGGGAGACTGGATGAGCAGTTCTTC,NA,TRBV6-5,TRBD2,TRBJ2-1